Shown below are 32 T cell receptor beta chains from a single sample sequenced in a study of blood T cell repertoires in COVID-19. Generated by immunoSEQ multiplex PCR, the TCRdb table keeps only in-frame clones and is missing some. The sample lists about 160,000 clones; roughly 80% were seen once. Sequencing was performed on peripheral blood. These receptor sequences come from a man between 60 and 75 years old with acute or convalescent COVID-19.

The chain has TRBV7-9 and TRBJ1-4, with D perhaps matching TRBD1 (6 bases). Germline V gene lookup returns CDR1 SEHNR and CDR2 FQNEAQ (reference sequence). There are 14 residues in the CDR3. Trimming left V 3 bases short and J 6 bases short, with 11 bases between. In DNA, the CDR3 is TGTGCCAGCAGCTTGGGACATATACATGAAAAACTGTTTTTT. This translates into CASSLGHIHEKLFF.

This chain links TRBV18 with TRBJ2-1, with D maybe TRBD2 (5 bases). The V gene's germline CDR1 is KGHSH and CDR2 LQKENI. CDR3 length equals 18 residues. The V gene lost 0 bases and the J gene lost 1 base, with 16 bases spanning the gap. CDR3 in DNA: TGTGCCAGCTCACCACCGGGCAGCGGTCCTTTATCCTACAATGAGCAGTTCTTC. Its translation is CASSPPGSGPLSYNEQFF.

This chain connects TRBV24-1 to TRBJ1-2, with 8 bases aligning to TRBD1. The CDR3 runs to 16 residues. Trimming took 5 bases from V and 7 from J; bases not matched to a gene: 14. Germline V lookup: CDR1 KGHDR, CDR2 SFDVKD. CDR3 protein: CATSGGRQGRAGGYTF. CDR3 coding DNA: TGTGCCACCAGTGGGGGAAGACAGGGGAGGGCTGGTGGCTACACCTTC.

The CDR3 is CASSRGIYEQYF. The CDR3 coding sequence is TGTGCCAGCAGTCGAGGGATCTACGAGCAGTACTTC. This chain links TRBV7-2 with TRBJ2-7, with D possibly TRBD2 on 5 matching bases. Germline CDR1 and CDR2: SGHTA and FQGNSA. Between the trimmed V and J ends, which lost 6 bases and 3 bases, there was a span of 9 bases. The length of the CDR3 is 12 residues.

The V call is TRBV3-1 (or the pseudogene TRBV3-2), the J call TRBJ2-3; TRBD2 is a possible D gene (6 bases). Germline assignment: CDR1 LGHDT and CDR2 YNNKEL (reference sequence). The CDR3 has 16 residues. V shed 0 bases and J shed 0 bases, with 10 bases lying between them. CDR3 nucleotide sequence: TGTGCCAGCAGCCAAGAAGGGGACTGGAGCACAGATACGCAGTATTTT. Encoded protein: CASSQEGDWSTDTQYF.

The CDR3 region is CASSRRTEVYGYTF. The CDR3 nucleotides read TGTGCCAGTAGTCGGAGGACGGAAGTCTATGGCTACACCTTC. This rearrangement joins TRBV19 to TRBJ1-2; D not resolved. V lost 5 bases, J lost 4 bases, and 14 bases lay in between. Germline CDR1 is LNHDA and CDR2 is SQIVND (reference sequence). This CDR3 has 14 amino acids.

The CDR3 reads CASREPGTANNSPLHF. In DNA form, the CDR3 reads TGTGCCAGCAGGGAACCCGGGACAGCTAATAATTCACCCCTCCACTTT. This chain connects TRBV2 to TRBJ1-6; 7 bases align to TRBD1. The CDR3 contains 16 residues. CDR1 SNHLY and CDR2 FYNNEI come from the germline V gene. V lost 6 bases, J lost 5 bases, and 10 bases stayed unmatched. The variable domain in full, completed from reference TRBV2 and TRBJ1-6, reads EPEVTQTPSHQVTQMGQEVILRCVPISNHLYFYWYRQILGQKVEFLVSFYNNEISEKSEIFDDQFSVERPDGSNFTLKIRSTKLEDSAMYFCASREPGTANNSPLHFGNGTRLTVT.

The chain has TRBV7-2 and TRBJ2-3; 11 positions agree with TRBD2. CDR3 size: 17 residues. With 5 bases clipped from V and 2 bases from J, the junction kept 9 bases outside the gene matches. CDR1 and CDR2 (germline): SGHTA, FQGNSA. CDR3: CASSIRLAGGFTDTQYF. CDR3 sequence (DNA): TGTGCCAGCAGCATCCGGCTAGCGGGGGGATTCACAGATACGCAGTATTTT.

The V and J genes are TRBV15 and TRBJ2-5; unclear D gene. The ends were cut back, 1 base at V and 4 bases at J, with 4 bases in the middle. The V gene's germline CDR1 is LNHNV and CDR2 YYDKDF (reference sequence). This CDR3 comprises 12 residues. CDR3 DNA sequence: TGTGCCACCAGCAGAGGCGGAGAGACCCAGTACTTC. Translated, it gives CATSRGGETQYF.

The rearrangement links TRBV18 to TRBJ1-1, with TRBD1 as a possible D gene (6 bases). In germline, CDR1 is KGHSH, CDR2 LQKENI. The CDR3 length is 16 residues. The V gene lost 1 base and the J gene lost 0 bases, with 12 bases spanning the gap. CDR3 in DNA: TGTGCCAGCTCACCACGGACAGCTTATATGAACACTGAAGCTTTCTTT. This translates into CASSPRTAYMNTEAFF.

Here the CDR3 reads CASSLGENTEAFF. The CDR3 DNA follows: TGTGCCAGCAGCTTAGGCGAGAACACTGAAGCTTTCTTT. The rearrangement uses TRBV7-8 and TRBJ1-1; no definite D call. Germline V gene data show CDR1 as SGHVS and CDR2 as FQNEAQ. The CDR3 is 13 amino acids. V lost 1 base and J 1 base, leaving 4 bases between the germline ends.

The J gene is TRBJ2-1, the V gene TRBV9, with TRBD2 matching 14 bases. V lost 3 bases and J lost 15; bases outside the gene matches: 14. Germline values: CDR1 SGDLS, CDR2 YYNGEE. This CDR3 comprises 16 residues. The DNA for the CDR3 is TGTGCCAGCAGCGCGGGACTAGCGGGGGAGACTGGCAAGCGGTTCTTC. Translation gives CASSAGLAGETGKRFF.

V and J are TRBV21-1 and TRBJ2-7; TRBD1 is taken as the D call from the table, unchecked against the DNA. TRBV21-1 is shown as a pseudogene. This CDR3 comprises 16 residues. The CDR3 region is CASSKPPRDRANEQYF. CDR3 sequence (DNA): TGTGCCAGCAGCAAACCTCCCCGGGACAGGGCGAACGAGCAGTACTTC.

The chain carries TRBV7-2 and TRBJ1-6; D is possibly TRBD1 (6 bases). Germline V CDR1 and CDR2: SGHTA, FQGNSA. The CDR3 is made up of 18 amino acids. Trimming shortened V by 5 bases and J by 6 bases, and 23 bases separated the two germline ends. The CDR3 spells CASSAGTGGRGSNSPLHF. CDR3 coding DNA: TGTGCCAGCAGCGCAGGGACGGGAGGCAGGGGTAGTAATTCACCCCTCCACTTT.

V is TRBV7-8 and J is TRBJ2-3, with 7 bases fitting TRBD2. J was trimmed by 2 bases and V by 6 bases; bases with no gene match: 2. The CDR3 loop spans 13 amino acids. The V gene's germline CDR1 is SGHVS and CDR2 FQNEAQ. CDR3 in amino acids: CASRGLPTDTQYF. The CDR3 region has the DNA TGTGCCAGCAGGGGACTACCCACAGATACGCAGTATTTT.

The chain is built from TRBV3-1 (or the pseudogene TRBV3-2) and TRBJ1-5; D gene unclear. CDR1 and CDR2 from the germline V gene are LGHDT and YNNKEL (reference sequence). V gave up 3 bases and J gave up 2 bases, with 5 bases separating them. The CDR3 spans 13 residues. The DNA of the CDR3 is TGTGCCAGCAGCCAGGGCCGCAATCAGCCCCAGCATTTT. The encoded protein is CASSQGRNQPQHF.

The V call is TRBV5-1, the J call TRBJ2-1; D perhaps matches TRBD2 (6 bases). Germline V gene data show CDR1 as SGHRS and CDR2 as YFSETQ. CDR3 length: 15 amino acids. Trimming shortened V by 4 bases and J by 7 bases, and 18 bases separated the two germline ends. The CDR3 bases are TGCGCCAGCAGCGTATCAACCGGGGGTACGAATGAGCAGTTCTTC. Translation gives CASSVSTGGTNEQFF. Full variable domain (outside the CDR3, taken from reference TRBV5-1 and TRBJ2-1): KAGVTQTPRYLIKTRGQQVTLSCSPISGHRSVSWYQQTPGQGLQFLFEYFSETQRNKGNFPGRFSGRQFSNSRSEMNVSTLELGDSALYLCASSVSTGGTNEQFFGPGTRLTVL.

On this clone: Distinct nucleotide sequences in the sample also encode this CDR3. The rearrangement links TRBV7-9 to TRBJ1-3; no clear D. The CDR3 runs to 13 residues. Germline assignment: CDR1 SEHNR and CDR2 FQNEAQ (reference sequence). The V and J ends lost 1 base and 4 bases respectively, with 5 bases between them. The CDR3 here is CASSLGQGNTIYF. For the CDR3, the DNA is TGTGCCAGCAGCTTAGGCCAGGGAAACACCATATATTTT.

This clone was picked up a small number of times. CDR3 DNA: TGTGCCAGAAGCTTCCGGGACAGGGTTGCTCTGGGGGCCAACGTCCTGACTTTC. As protein: CARSFRDRVALGANVLTF. The V gene is TRBV5-3, the J gene TRBJ2-6; 9 bases are a match to TRBD1. TRBV5-3 is identified as an open reading frame with a role that is uncertain. V shed 2 bases and J 4 bases; nucleotides not matched to a gene: 10. The CDR3 sequence is 18 residues long.

The chain is built from TRBV7-2 and TRBJ1-2; TRBD1 agrees at 11 bases. Trimming took 3 bases from V and 6 from J; bases not matched to a gene: 9. Germline V gene data show CDR1 as SGHTA and CDR2 as FQGNSA. The CDR3 spans 16 residues. This CDR3 is CASSFRQGQGADGYTF. The CDR3, as DNA: TGTGCCAGCAGCTTTAGACAAGGACAGGGGGCTGATGGCTACACCTTC.

The chain carries TRBV5-8 and TRBJ2-7; tentative D call: TRBD1 (6 bases). V was cut by 4 bases and J by 0 bases, with 14 bases left in between. The germline gives CDR1 SGHTS, CDR2 YDEGEE. This CDR3 contains 15 residues. Written as DNA, the CDR3 is TGTGCCAGCAGCGCTAGGGACACAAGCTCCTACGAGCAGTACTTC. Its translation: CASSARDTSSYEQYF.

The rearrangement joins TRBV19 to TRBJ2-1, with D tentatively TRBD1 (6 bases). The CDR3 has 16 amino acids. CDR1 is LNHDA, CDR2 SQIVND, per germline (reference sequence). Trimming removed 5 bases at V and 8 bases at J, with 22 bases between. CDR3 loop: CASSRLSGATTDEQFF. DNA for the CDR3: TGTGCCAGTAGTCGCCTCTCAGGGGCGACTACGGATGAGCAGTTCTTC.

The rearrangement uses TRBV20-1 and TRBJ1-2; D is possibly TRBD1 (6 bases). The length of the CDR3 is 12 residues. The germline V gene encodes CDR1 DFQATT and CDR2 SNEGSKA (reference sequence). Between the trimmed V and J ends, which lost 3 bases and 8 bases, there was a span of 13 bases. The CDR3 sequence: CSASVTGIGYTF. Written as DNA, the CDR3 is TGCAGTGCTAGTGTAACAGGGATCGGCTACACCTTC.

The V gene is TRBV9, the J gene TRBJ1-1, with TRBD1 matching 11 bases. The CDR3 covers 17 residues. Trimming cost V 3 bases and J 1 base; bases outside gene matches: 8. In germline, CDR1 is SGDLS, CDR2 YYNGEE. In nucleotides, the CDR3 is TGTGCCAGCAGCGGAGAGGACAGGGGGCGTACGAACACTGAAGCTTTCTTT. Translating it yields CASSGEDRGRTNTEAFF. Combining the CDR3 with reference TRBV9 and TRBJ1-1 gives the whole variable domain DSGVTQTPKHLITATGQRVTLRCSPRSGDLSVYWYQQSLDQGLQFLIQYYNGEERAKGNILERFSAQQFPDLHSELNLSSLELGDSALYFCASSGEDRGRTNTEAFFGQGTRLTVV.

V usage is TRBV3-1 (or the pseudogene TRBV3-2) and J usage is TRBJ2-1; 9 bases match TRBD1. There are 15 residues in the CDR3. Germline V gives CDR1 LGHDT, CDR2 YNNKEL (reference sequence). Trimming at V came to 2 bases and at J to 6 bases, leaving 5 bases not matched to a gene. This CDR3 is CASSQMGQGTNEQFF. The CDR3 nucleotides are TGTGCCAGCAGCCAAATGGGACAGGGCACCAATGAGCAGTTCTTC.

In its sample, this clone was seen a few times. J is TRBJ1-1 and V is TRBV4-1; D is perhaps TRBD1 (6 bases). Germline V lookup: CDR1 MGHRA, CDR2 YSYEKL. The V and J ends lost 0 bases and 11 bases respectively, with 13 bases between them. The CDR3 is 13 residues long. The DNA of the CDR3 is TGCGCCAGCAGCCAAGAAGCCGGGACACGGGCTTTCTTT. Residues: CASSQEAGTRAFF.

The chain has TRBV21-1 and TRBJ2-7; the DNA was not compared with TRBD1, the D call given in the table. TRBV21-1 is flagged as a pseudogene. This CDR3 region has 19 residues. In nucleotides, the CDR3 is TGTGCCAGCAGCAAAGAACCCGTCCCGGGACAGATCCTTCCCTACGAGCAGTACTTC. This gives the protein CASSKEPVPGQILPYEQYF.

The V and J genes are TRBV19 and TRBJ1-2; TRBD1 aligns across 10 bases. Germline V gene lookup returns CDR1 LNHDA and CDR2 SQIVND (reference sequence). J lost 5 bases, V lost 9 bases, and 18 bases had no gene match. The CDR3 is 17 residues long. CDR3 nucleotide sequence: TGTGCCAGCAGACATTGGGACAGGGGTTCGACAACATATGGCTACACCTTC. Protein product: CASRHWDRGSTTYGYTF.

The V and J genes are TRBV2 and TRBJ2-7, with D possibly TRBD1 on 6 matching bases. In germline, CDR1 is SNHLY, CDR2 FYNNEI. V shed 7 bases and J shed 4 bases, with 17 bases lying between them. CDR3 size: 14 residues. The DNA of the CDR3 is TGTGCCAGCACTCGTTTGAACAGGGCGTACGAGCAGTACTTC. This sequence encodes CASTRLNRAYEQYF.

This chain links TRBV6-5 with TRBJ1-4; D gene unclear. The CDR3 runs to 13 residues. Trimming removed 7 bases from V and 3 bases from J, with 9 bases in between. Germline values: CDR1 MNHEY, CDR2 SVGAGI. The CDR3 DNA reads TGTGCCAGCATTCGGGGTGCTAATGAAAAACTGTTTTTT. This sequence encodes CASIRGANEKLFF.

The chain links TRBV13 to TRBJ1-1, with 8 nucleotides matching TRBD1. Losses at the gene ends were 8 bases for V and 4 bases for J; bases not matched to a gene: 6. Germline V CDR1 and CDR2: PRHDT, FYEKMQ (reference sequence). The CDR3 is 13 amino acids. Here the CDR3 DNA reads TGTGCCAGCTCCCCTGGACAGGGCACTGAAGCTTTCTTT. Translated: CASSPGQGTEAFF.

This chain connects TRBV9 to TRBJ2-7, with 10 nucleotides matching TRBD1. After removal of 4 bases from V and 2 bases from J, the junction contained 6 bases not matched to a gene. The germline CDR1 and CDR2 sequences are SGDLS and YYNGEE. This CDR3 spans 15 amino acids. The CDR3 sequence is CASSLGQGGTYEQYF. The CDR3 DNA reads TGTGCCAGCAGCCTTGGACAGGGGGGAACCTACGAGCAGTACTTC.